This TCR beta chain is from a study of T-cell memory formation after mild COVID-19. The TCR alpha and TCR beta cDNA libraries, bearing sample barcodes and UMIs, were generated by 5'RACE using constant-segment primers. Each CDR3 protein is one row after TCRdb ran MiXCR on the 5' RACE reads. The repertoire includes about 400,000 distinct CDR3 sequences, less than 25% of them detected once, and 8.8% sits in the top ten. Of note for this clonotype: Its antigen is currently unknown.

Germline V lookup: CDR1 MNHEY, CDR2 SMNVEV (reference sequence). Trimming at V came to 5 bases and at J to 5 bases, leaving 7 bases not matched to a gene. The CDR3 totals 14 residues. Findings of the study overall: Cross-reactive memory appears to have joined, as suggested by some responding clones showing up in pre-infection memory.

Sequences were obtained from PBMCs or a T cell subset sorted from them (not recorded which). The TCR originated in an adult woman who had mild COVID-19 (a few samples of this study predate the infection). Cell type and time point are not known. The J gene is TRBJ2-7, the V gene TRBV27; 9 bases line up with TRBD1. This CDR3 is CASSQGTGRHEQYV. CDR3 coding DNA: TGTGCCAGCAGTCAGGGGACAGGGCGCCACGAGCAGTACGTC.